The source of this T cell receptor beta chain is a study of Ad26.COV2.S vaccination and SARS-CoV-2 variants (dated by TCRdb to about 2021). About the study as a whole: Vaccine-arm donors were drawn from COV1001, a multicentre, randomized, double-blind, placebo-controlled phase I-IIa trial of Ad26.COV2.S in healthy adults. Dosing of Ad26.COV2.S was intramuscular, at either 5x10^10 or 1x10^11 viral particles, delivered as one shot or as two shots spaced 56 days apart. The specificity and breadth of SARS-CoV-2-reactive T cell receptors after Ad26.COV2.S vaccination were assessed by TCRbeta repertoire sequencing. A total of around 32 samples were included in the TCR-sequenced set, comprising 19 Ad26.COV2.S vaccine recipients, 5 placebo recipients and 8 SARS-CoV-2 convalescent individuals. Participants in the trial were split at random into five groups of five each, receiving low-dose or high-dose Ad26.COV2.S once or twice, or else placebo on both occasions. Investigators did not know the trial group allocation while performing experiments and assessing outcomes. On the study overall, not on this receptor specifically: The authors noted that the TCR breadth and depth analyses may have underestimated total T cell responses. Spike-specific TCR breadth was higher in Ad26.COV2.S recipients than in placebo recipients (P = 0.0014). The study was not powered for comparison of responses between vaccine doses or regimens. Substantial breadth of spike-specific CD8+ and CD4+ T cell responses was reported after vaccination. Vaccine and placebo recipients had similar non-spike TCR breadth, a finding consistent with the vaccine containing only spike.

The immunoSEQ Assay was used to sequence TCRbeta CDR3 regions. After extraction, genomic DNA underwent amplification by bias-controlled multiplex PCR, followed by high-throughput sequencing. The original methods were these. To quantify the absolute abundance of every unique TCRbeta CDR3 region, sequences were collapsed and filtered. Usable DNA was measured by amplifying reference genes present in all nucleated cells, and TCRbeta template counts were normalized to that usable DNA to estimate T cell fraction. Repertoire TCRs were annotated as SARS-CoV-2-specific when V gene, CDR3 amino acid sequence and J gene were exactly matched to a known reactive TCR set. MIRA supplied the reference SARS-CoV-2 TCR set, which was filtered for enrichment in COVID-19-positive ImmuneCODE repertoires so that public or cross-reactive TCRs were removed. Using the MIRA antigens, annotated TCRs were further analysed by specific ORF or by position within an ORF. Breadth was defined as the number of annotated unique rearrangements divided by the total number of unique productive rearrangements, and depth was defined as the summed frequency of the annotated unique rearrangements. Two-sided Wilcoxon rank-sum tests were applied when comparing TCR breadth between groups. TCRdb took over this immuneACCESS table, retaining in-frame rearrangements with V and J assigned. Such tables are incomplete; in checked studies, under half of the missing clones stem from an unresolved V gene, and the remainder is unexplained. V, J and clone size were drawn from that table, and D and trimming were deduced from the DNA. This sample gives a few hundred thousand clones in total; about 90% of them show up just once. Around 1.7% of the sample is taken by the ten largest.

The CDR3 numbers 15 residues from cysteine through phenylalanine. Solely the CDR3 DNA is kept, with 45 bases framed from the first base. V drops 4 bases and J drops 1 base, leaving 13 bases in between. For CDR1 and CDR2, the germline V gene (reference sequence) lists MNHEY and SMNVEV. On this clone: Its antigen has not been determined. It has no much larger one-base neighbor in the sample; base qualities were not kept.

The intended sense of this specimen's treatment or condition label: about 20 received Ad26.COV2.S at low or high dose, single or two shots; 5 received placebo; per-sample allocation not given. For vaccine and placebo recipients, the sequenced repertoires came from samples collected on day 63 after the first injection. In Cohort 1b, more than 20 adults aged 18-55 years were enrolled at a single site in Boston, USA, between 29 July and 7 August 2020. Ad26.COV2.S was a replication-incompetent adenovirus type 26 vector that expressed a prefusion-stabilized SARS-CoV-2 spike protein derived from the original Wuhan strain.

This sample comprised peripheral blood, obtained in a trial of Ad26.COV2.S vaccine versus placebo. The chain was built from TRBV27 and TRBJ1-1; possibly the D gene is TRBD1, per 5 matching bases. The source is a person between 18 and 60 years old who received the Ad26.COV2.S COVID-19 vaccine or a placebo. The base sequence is TGTGCCAGCAGTTCCGGGGCTAAGGCGAACACTGAAGCTTTCTTT. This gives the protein CASSSGAKANTEAFF.